This T cell receptor beta chain appears in the sequencing data of a study of cytomegalovirus exposure and HLA in healthy donors. V shed 3 bases and J 3 bases; nucleotides not matched to a gene: 6. The CDR3 contains 14 residues. Per the germline V gene, CDR1 is SQVTM and CDR2 is ANQGSEA. PCR involved 60 Vbeta and 13 Jbeta primers. Generated by immunoSEQ multiplex PCR, the TCRdb table keeps only in-frame clones and is missing some. The table includes over 130,000 clones, about four fifths detected once. The clonotype comes from a man in his fifties or sixties in good health and CMV-seropositive. This chain connects TRBV29-1 to TRBJ1-2, with 8 bases lining up with TRBD1. Sample: PBMCs. The DNA of the CDR3 is TGCAGCGTTGAGGAGACAGGGGAGGACTATGGCTACACCTTC. It specifies CSVEETGEDYGYTF.